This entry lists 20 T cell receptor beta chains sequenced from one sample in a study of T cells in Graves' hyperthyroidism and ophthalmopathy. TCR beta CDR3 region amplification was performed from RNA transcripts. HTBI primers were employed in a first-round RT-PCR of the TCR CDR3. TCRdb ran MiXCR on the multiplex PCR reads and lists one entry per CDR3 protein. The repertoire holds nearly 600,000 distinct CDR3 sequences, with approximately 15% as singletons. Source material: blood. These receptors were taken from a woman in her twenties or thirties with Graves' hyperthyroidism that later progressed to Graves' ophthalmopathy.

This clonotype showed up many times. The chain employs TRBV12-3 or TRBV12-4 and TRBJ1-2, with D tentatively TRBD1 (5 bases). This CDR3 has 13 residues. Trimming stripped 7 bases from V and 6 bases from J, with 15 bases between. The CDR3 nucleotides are TGTGCCAGCAACGGGAGGGGCCAAAATGGCTACACCTTC. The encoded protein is CASNGRGQNGYTF.

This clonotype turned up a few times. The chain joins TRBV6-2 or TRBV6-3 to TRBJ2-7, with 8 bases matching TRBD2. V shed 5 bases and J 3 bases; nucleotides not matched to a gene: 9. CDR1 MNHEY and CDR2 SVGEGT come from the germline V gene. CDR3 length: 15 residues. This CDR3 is CASSKELADFYEQYF. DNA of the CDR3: TGTGCCAGCAGTAAGGAACTAGCGGATTTCTACGAGCAGTACTTC.

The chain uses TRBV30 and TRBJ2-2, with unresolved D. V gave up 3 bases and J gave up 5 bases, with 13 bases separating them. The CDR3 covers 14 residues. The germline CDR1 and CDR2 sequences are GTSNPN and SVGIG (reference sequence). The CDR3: CAWSSNRRTGELFF. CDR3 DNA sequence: TGTGCCTGGAGCTCCAACCGGCGGACCGGGGAGCTGTTTTTT.

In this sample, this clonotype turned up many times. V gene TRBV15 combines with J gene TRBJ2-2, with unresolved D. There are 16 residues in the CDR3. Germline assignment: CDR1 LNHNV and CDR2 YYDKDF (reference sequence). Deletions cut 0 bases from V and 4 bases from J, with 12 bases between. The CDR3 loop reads CATSREIIELTGELFF. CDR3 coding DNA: TGTGCCACCAGCAGAGAAATTATAGAGCTCACCGGGGAGCTGTTTTTT.

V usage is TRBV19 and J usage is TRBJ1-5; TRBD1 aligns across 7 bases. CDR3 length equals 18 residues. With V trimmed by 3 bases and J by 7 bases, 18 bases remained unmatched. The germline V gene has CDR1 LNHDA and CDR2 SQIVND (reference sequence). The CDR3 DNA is TGTGCCAGTAGTATCCAAGGGCCAGGGGGGGAAAAAGGCCAGCCCCAGCATTTT. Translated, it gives CASSIQGPGGEKGQPQHF.

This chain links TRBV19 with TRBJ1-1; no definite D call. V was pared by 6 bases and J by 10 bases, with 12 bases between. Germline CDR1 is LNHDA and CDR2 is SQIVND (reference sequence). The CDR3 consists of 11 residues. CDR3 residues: CASSPGHGAFF. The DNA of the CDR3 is TGTGCCAGTAGCCCGGGCCATGGAGCTTTCTTT.

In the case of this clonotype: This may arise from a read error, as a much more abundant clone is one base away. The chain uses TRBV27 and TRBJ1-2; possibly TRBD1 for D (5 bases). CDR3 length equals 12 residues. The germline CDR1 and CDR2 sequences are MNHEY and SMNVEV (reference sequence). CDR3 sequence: CASMTANYDYTF. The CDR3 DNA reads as TGTGCCAGCATGACAGCCAACTATGACTACACCTTC.

The CDR3 protein is CAARTRREKLFF. CDR3 coding DNA: TGTGCGGCCAGGACAAGAAGGGAAAAACTGTTTTTT. The V and J genes are TRBV12-3 or TRBV12-4 and TRBJ1-4; tentative D call: TRBD1 (5 bases). The CDR3 totals 12 residues.

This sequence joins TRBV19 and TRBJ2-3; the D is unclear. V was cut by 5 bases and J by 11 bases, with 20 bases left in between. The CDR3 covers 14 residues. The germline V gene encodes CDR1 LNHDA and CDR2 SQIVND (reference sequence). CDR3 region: CASSVHERPGMQYF. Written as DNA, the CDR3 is TGTGCCAGTAGTGTGCACGAACGGCCTGGTATGCAGTATTTT.

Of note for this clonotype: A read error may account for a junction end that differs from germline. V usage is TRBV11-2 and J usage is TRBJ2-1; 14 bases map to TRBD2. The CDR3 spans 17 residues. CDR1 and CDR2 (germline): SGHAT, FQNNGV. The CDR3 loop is CVSSRTSGLAGEREQFF. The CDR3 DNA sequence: TGTGTCAGCAGCCGGACTTCGGGACTAGCGGGAGAGCGTGAGCAGTTCTTC.

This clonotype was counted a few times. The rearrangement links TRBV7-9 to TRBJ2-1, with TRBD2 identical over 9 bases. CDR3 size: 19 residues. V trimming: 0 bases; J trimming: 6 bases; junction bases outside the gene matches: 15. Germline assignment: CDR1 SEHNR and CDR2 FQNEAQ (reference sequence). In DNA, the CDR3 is TGTGCCAGCAGCTTAGCACAACAGGGAGGTCTAGCGGGATTCAATGAGCAGTTCTTC. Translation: CASSLAQQGGLAGFNEQFF. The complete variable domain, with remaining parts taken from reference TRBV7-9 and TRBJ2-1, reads DTGVSQNPRHKITKRGQNVTFRCDPISEHNRLYWYRQTLGQGPEFLTYFQNEAQLEKSRLLSDRFSAERPKGSFSTLEIQRTEQGDSAMYLCASSLAQQGGLAGFNEQFFGPGTRLTVL.

The CDR3 here is CASTRTGVEKLFF. CDR3 DNA sequence: TGTGCCAGCACCAGGACAGGCGTAGAAAAACTGTTTTTT. This chain uses TRBV27 with TRBJ1-4, with 7 bases identical to TRBD1. V shed 7 bases, J shed 8 bases, and the junction held 7 bases outside the gene matches. The CDR3 covers 13 residues. Germline CDR1 reads MNHEY; CDR2 reads SMNVEV (reference sequence).

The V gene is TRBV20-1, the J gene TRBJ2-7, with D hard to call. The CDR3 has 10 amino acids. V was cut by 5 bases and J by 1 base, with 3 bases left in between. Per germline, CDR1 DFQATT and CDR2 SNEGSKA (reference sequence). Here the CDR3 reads CSAESYEQYF. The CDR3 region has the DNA TGCAGTGCTGAATCCTACGAGCAGTACTTC.

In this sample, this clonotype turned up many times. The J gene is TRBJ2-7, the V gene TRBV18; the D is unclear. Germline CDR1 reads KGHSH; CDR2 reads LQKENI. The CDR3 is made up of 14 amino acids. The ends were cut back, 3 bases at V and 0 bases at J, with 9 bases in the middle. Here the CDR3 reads CASSPQVDSYEQYF. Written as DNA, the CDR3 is TGTGCCAGCTCACCCCAGGTCGACTCCTACGAGCAGTACTTC.

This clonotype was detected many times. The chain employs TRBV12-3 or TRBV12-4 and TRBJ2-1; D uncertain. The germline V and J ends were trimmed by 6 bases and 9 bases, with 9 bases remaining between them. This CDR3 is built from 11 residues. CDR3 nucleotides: TGTGCCAGCAGGGGGTGGGGTGAGCAGTTCTTC. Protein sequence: CASRGWGEQFF.

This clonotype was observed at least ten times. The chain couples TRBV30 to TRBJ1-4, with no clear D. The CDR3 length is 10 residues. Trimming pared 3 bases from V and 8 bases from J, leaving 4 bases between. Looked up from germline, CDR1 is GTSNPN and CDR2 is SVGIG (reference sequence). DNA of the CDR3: TGTGCCTGGAGGACGGAAAAACTGTTTTTT. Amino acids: CAWRTEKLFF.

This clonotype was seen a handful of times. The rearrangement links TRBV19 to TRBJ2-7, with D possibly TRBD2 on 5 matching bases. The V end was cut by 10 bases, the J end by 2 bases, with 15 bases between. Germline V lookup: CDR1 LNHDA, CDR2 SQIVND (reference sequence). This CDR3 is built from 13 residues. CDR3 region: CATRRTETYEQYF. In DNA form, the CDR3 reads TGTGCCACTAGGAGGACTGAGACCTACGAGCAGTACTTC.

CDR3: CASSQESTTYEQFF. CDR3 nucleotide sequence: TGCGCCAGCAGCCAAGAGTCGACAACCTACGAGCAGTTCTTC. V is TRBV4-1 and J is TRBJ2-7, with D hard to call. The J call may be in error: the DNA end matches TRBJ2-1 better. The CDR3 consists of 14 residues. Germline V gene lookup returns CDR1 MGHRA and CDR2 YSYEKL.

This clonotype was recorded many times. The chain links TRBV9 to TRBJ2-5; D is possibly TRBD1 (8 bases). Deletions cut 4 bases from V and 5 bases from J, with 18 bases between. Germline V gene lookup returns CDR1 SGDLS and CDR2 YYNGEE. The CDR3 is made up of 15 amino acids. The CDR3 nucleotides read TGTGCCAGCAGCCCCTGGACAGGGAGGGGGGAGACCCAGTACTTC. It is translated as CASSPWTGRGETQYF.

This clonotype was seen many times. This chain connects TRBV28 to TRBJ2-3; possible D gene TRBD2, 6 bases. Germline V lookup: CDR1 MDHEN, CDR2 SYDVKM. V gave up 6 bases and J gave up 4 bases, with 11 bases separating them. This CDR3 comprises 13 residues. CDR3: CASSQPGADTQYF. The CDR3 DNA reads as TGTGCCAGCAGCCAACCGGGGGCAGATACGCAGTATTTT.